A single T cell receptor (beta chain) is shown here with its context. The sample belongs to a study of beta chain features in type 1 diabetes. The investigators reverse transcribed all of the isolated RNA, so they sequenced expressed TCRB transcripts. Produced via immunoSEQ multiplex PCR; TCRdb's table is partial and in-frame only. The table lists over 150,000 clones, about 8.1% of them singletons. The germline V gene encodes CDR1 SNHLY and CDR2 FYNNEI. J was trimmed by 2 bases and V by 2 bases; bases with no gene match: 6. This CDR3 comprises 17 residues. Specimen: central memory CD4+ T cells from blood. This receptor was taken from a young man in good health. V and J are TRBV2 and TRBJ2-2; 9 bases are shared with TRBD2. CDR3 nucleotides: TGTGCCAGCAGTGAACGGGGTCTAGCGGGAAACACCGGGGAGCTGTTTTTT. Protein: CASSERGLAGNTGELFF.